One sample yielded the 6 T cell receptor beta chains listed below, sequenced in a study of identifying expanded T cells in peripheral blood. The method was immunoSEQ multiplex PCR; TCRdb's version includes in-frame clones alone and lacks a portion of them. The top ten hold 8.4% of the sample, which has some 130,000 clones, 80% to 90% seen once. Sequenced input: blood. Receptors originate from a person aged 18 to 70 in good health.

The chain has TRBV2 and TRBJ2-7; D remains unclear. The ends were cut back, 6 bases at V and 0 bases at J, with 18 bases in the middle. The CDR3 sequence is 16 residues long. Germline V gene data show CDR1 as SNHLY and CDR2 as FYNNEI. This CDR3 is CASRSLNLAGSYEQYF. The CDR3 DNA reads as TGTGCCAGCAGGAGTCTTAATCTGGCAGGCTCCTACGAGCAGTACTTC. The variable domain in full, with the rest retrieved from reference TRBV2 and TRBJ2-7, is EPEVTQTPSHQVTQMGQEVILRCVPISNHLYFYWYRQILGQKVEFLVSFYNNEISEKSEIFDDQFSVERPDGSNFTLKIRSTKLEDSAMYFCASRSLNLAGSYEQYFGPGTRLTVT.

The chain uses TRBV6-5 and TRBJ2-7, with 7 bases fitting TRBD2. The CDR3 length is 13 residues. Germline V lookup: CDR1 MNHEY, CDR2 SVGAGI. Trimming cost V 0 bases and J 6 bases; bases outside gene matches: 2. CDR3 sequence: CASSYSGEGEQYF. The CDR3, as DNA: TGTGCCAGCAGTTACTCTGGGGAGGGCGAGCAGTACTTC.

This clone has more than one count but fewer than ten. The chain has TRBV7-2 and TRBJ1-1; D is unclear. The CDR3 consists of 12 residues. The germline V gene has CDR1 SGHTA and CDR2 FQGNSA. The germline V and J ends were trimmed by 3 bases and 5 bases, with 7 bases remaining between them. As DNA, the CDR3 is TGTGCCAGCAGCTTCTATTCGACTGAAGCTTTCTTT. Its protein product is CASSFYSTEAFF.

This clone came up a few times. The gene calls are TRBV15 and TRBJ1-5; the D is unclear. The germline gives CDR1 LNHNV, CDR2 YYDKDF (reference sequence). Deletions cut 5 bases from V and 3 bases from J, with 8 bases between. The CDR3 sequence is 13 residues long. CDR3 sequence reads: CATSLNNNQPQHF. The CDR3 region has the DNA TGTGCCACCAGCTTGAACAACAATCAGCCCCAGCATTTT.

The V call is TRBV11-2, the J call TRBJ2-7, with TRBD2 identical over 8 bases. The J segment lost 2 bases and the V segment lost 5 bases, leaving 8 bases of the junction unmatched. This CDR3 has 15 residues. Germline values: CDR1 SGHAT, CDR2 FQNNGV. As DNA, the CDR3 is TGTGCCAGCAGCCTGAGCGGGAGTTCCCCCTACGAGCAGTACTTC. Encoded protein: CASSLSGSSPYEQYF.

This chain joins TRBV2 and TRBJ2-3; possible D gene TRBD2, 6 bases. The CDR3 length is 13 residues. CDR1 and CDR2 from the germline V gene are SNHLY and FYNNEI. Trimming removed 4 bases at V and 5 bases at J, with 10 bases between. CDR3 protein: CASSAGLLDTQYF. For the CDR3, the DNA is TGTGCCAGCAGTGCGGGACTTTTAGATACGCAGTATTTT. Drawing the rest from reference TRBV2 and TRBJ2-3, the complete variable domain is EPEVTQTPSHQVTQMGQEVILRCVPISNHLYFYWYRQILGQKVEFLVSFYNNEISEKSEIFDDQFSVERPDGSNFTLKIRSTKLEDSAMYFCASSAGLLDTQYFGPGTRLTVL.